Listed here are 21 T cell receptor beta chains from one sample, sequenced in a study of cytomegalovirus exposure and HLA in healthy donors. The primer mix had 60 Vbeta and 13 Jbeta primers. The data were produced by immunoSEQ multiplex PCR, yet TCRdb's version contains in-frame clones alone and is incomplete. The profile shows about 220,000 clones, approximately 83% of them singletons. Source material: PBMCs. The origin of the receptors is a boy younger than 10 in good health and CMV-seronegative.

This chain connects TRBV29-1 to TRBJ2-1; D perhaps matches TRBD2 (7 bases). The CDR3 runs 16 residues. Germline V gives CDR1 SQVTM, CDR2 ANQGSEA. Deletions cut 3 bases from V and 3 bases from J, with 18 bases between. DNA for the CDR3: TGCAGCGTTGATGCCGGAAGGGGAGGGGGCTACAATGAGCAGTTCTTC. Protein: CSVDAGRGGGYNEQFF.

This sequence joins TRBV5-1 and TRBJ2-7, with TRBD1 identical over 7 bases. The CDR3 contains 13 residues. Germline CDR1 SGHRS, CDR2 YFSETQ. Unmatched junction bases numbered 2, after V lost 4 bases and J lost 1 base. CDR3 protein: CASSPGQSYEQYF. The CDR3 bases are TGCGCCAGCAGCCCGGGACAGTCCTACGAGCAGTACTTC.

This clone was found a few times. V is TRBV4-1 and J is TRBJ1-1; weak D call: TRBD1 (5 bases). The CDR3 is made up of 14 amino acids. Germline CDR1 and CDR2: MGHRA and YSYEKL. V dropped 0 bases and J dropped 0 bases, with 5 bases sitting between them. As DNA, the CDR3 is TGCGCCAGCAGCCAAGAACAGGTGAACACTGAAGCTTTCTTT. Translating it yields CASSQEQVNTEAFF.

The gene calls are TRBV9 and TRBJ2-3; TRBD1 might be the D (5 bases). Germline-derived CDR1 and CDR2 are SGDLS and YYNGEE. The CDR3 length is 16 residues. Trimming removed 0 bases at V and 0 bases at J, with 11 bases between. CDR3 DNA: TGTGCCAGCAGCGTAGGTACGGACACTAGCACAGATACGCAGTATTTT. Translation gives CASSVGTDTSTDTQYF. Drawing the rest from reference TRBV9 and TRBJ2-3, the complete variable domain is DSGVTQTPKHLITATGQRVTLRCSPRSGDLSVYWYQQSLDQGLQFLIQYYNGEERAKGNILERFSAQQFPDLHSELNLSSLELGDSALYFCASSVGTDTSTDTQYFGPGTRLTVL.

The V call is TRBV19, the J call TRBJ1-1, with TRBD1 matching over 7 bases. Per the germline V gene, CDR1 is LNHDA and CDR2 is SQIVND (reference sequence). The CDR3 contains 15 residues. Germline trimming cut 3 bases from V and 0 bases from J; bases unmatched to any gene: 4. The DNA of the CDR3 is TGTGCCAGTAGTATTACGGGACAGATGAACACTGAAGCTTTCTTT. Translation: CASSITGQMNTEAFF.

V is TRBV6-5 and J is TRBJ2-7; 8 bases line up with TRBD2. Germline-derived CDR1 and CDR2 are MNHEY and SVGAGI. The CDR3 loop spans 15 amino acids. Trimming at V came to 5 bases and at J to 0 bases, leaving 6 bases not matched to a gene. CDR3 loop: CASSPWSGSSYEQYF. The CDR3 DNA reads as TGTGCCAGCAGTCCCTGGAGCGGGAGCTCCTACGAGCAGTACTTC.

The chain carries TRBV27 and TRBJ2-1; the match to TRBD2 covers 11 bases. CDR1 and CDR2 from the germline V gene are MNHEY and SMNVEV (reference sequence). V lost 6 bases to trimming and J lost 7 bases; unmatched junction nucleotides: 14. The CDR3 is 17 amino acids. CDR3 sequence (DNA): TGTGCCAGCAGATCCTACCTAGCGGGGGGAGGGGGGAATGAGCAGTTCTTC. Amino acids: CASRSYLAGGGGNEQFF.

This chain uses TRBV5-1 with TRBJ1-5; 7 bases match TRBD1. Trimming removed 4 bases from V and 0 bases from J; junction bases left unmatched: 7. The CDR3 is made up of 16 amino acids. Germline CDR1 and CDR2: SGHRS and YFSETQ. The CDR3 reads CASSPGTVDSNQPQHF. The CDR3 region has the DNA TGCGCCAGCAGCCCAGGGACAGTGGATAGCAATCAGCCCCAGCATTTT.

The rearrangement uses TRBV7-9 and TRBJ1-2; 10 positions match TRBD1. The CDR3 loop spans 15 amino acids. V lost 4 bases, J lost 6 bases, and 8 bases stayed unmatched. Germline V gene lookup returns CDR1 SEHNR and CDR2 FQNEAQ (reference sequence). This CDR3 reads CASSSSRQGADGYTF. The CDR3 DNA is TGTGCCAGCAGCTCCTCTCGACAGGGGGCGGATGGCTACACCTTC.

The V and J genes are TRBV6-1 and TRBJ2-1, with 11 bases that match TRBD2. Looked up from germline, CDR1 is MNHNS and CDR2 is SASEGT. J lost 7 bases, V lost 0 bases, and 2 bases had no gene match. The CDR3 is 15 amino acids. The CDR3 DNA sequence: TGTGCCAGCAGTGAAGCTTCTAGCGGGAGGAATGAGCAGTTCTTC. Its protein is CASSEASSGRNEQFF.

The rearrangement joins TRBV6-5 to TRBJ2-7; D is uncertain. Germline CDR1 reads MNHEY; CDR2 reads SVGAGI. There are 15 residues in the CDR3. The V and J ends lost 0 bases and 0 bases respectively, with 9 bases between them. The CDR3 here is CASSYSPGNSYEQYF. CDR3 bases: TGTGCCAGCAGTTACTCGCCAGGTAACTCCTACGAGCAGTACTTC.

The J gene is TRBJ2-7, the V gene TRBV9; 9 nucleotides line up with TRBD2. From germline, CDR1 is SGDLS and CDR2 YYNGEE. The V segment lost 4 bases and the J segment 0 bases; nucleotides outside the gene matches: 11. CDR3 length equals 17 residues. This chain's CDR3 is CASSHPTSGLSSYEQYF. In nucleotides, the CDR3 is TGTGCCAGCAGCCACCCAACTAGCGGGCTTAGCTCCTACGAGCAGTACTTC.

The chain links TRBV19 to TRBJ2-1; the D gene is possibly TRBD2 (5 bases). The CDR3 has 15 amino acids. CDR1 is LNHDA, CDR2 SQIVND, per germline (reference sequence). V gave up 3 bases and J gave up 0 bases, with 9 bases separating them. The CDR3 here is CASSIWETSYNEQFF. The CDR3 DNA reads TGTGCCAGTAGTATTTGGGAGACCTCCTACAATGAGCAGTTCTTC. The full variable domain, in which reference TRBV19 and TRBJ2-1 provide the parts outside the CDR3, is DGGITQSPKYLFRKEGQNVTLSCEQNLNHDAMYWYRQDPGQGLRLIYYSQIVNDFQKGDIAEGYSVSREKKESFPLTVTSAQKNPTAFYLCASSIWETSYNEQFFGPGTRLTVL.

Here the CDR3 reads CASSSTIQETQYF. The CDR3 nucleotides are TGTGCCAGTAGCTCAACAATCCAAGAGACCCAGTACTTC. The chain carries TRBV19 and TRBJ2-5; D is unclear. Germline loops: CDR1 LNHDA, CDR2 SQIVND (reference sequence). Trimming took 6 bases from V and 1 from J, leaving 9 bases between them. The CDR3 is 13 residues long.

J is TRBJ1-2 and V is TRBV11-2; D is possibly TRBD1 (5 bases). The CDR3 length is 12 residues. Germline assignment: CDR1 SGHAT and CDR2 FQNNGV. With 5 bases removed from V and 5 bases from J, the gap between germline ends came to 9 bases. The CDR3 region is CASSLGTYGYTF. The CDR3 DNA is TGTGCCAGCAGCCTCGGGACTTATGGCTACACCTTC.

This chain links TRBV11-2 with TRBJ2-5, with TRBD2 matching 8 bases. The CDR3 totals 14 residues. Per germline, CDR1 SGHAT and CDR2 FQNNGV. Germline trimming cut 5 bases from V and 9 bases from J; bases unmatched to any gene: 11. The CDR3 spells CASSRPREVPPQYF. The CDR3 DNA follows: TGTGCCAGCAGCCGTCCGCGGGAGGTTCCTCCCCAGTACTTC. The variable domain in full, completed from reference TRBV11-2 and TRBJ2-5, reads EAGVAQSPRYKIIEKRQSVAFWCNPISGHATLYWYQQILGQGPKLLIQFQNNGVVDDSQLPKDRFSAERLKGVDSTLKIQPAKLEDSAVYLCASSRPREVPPQYFGPGTRLLVL.

The chain recombines TRBV28 with TRBJ2-7; tentatively, D is TRBD1 (6 bases). Germline loops: CDR1 MDHEN, CDR2 SYDVKM. There are 14 residues in the CDR3. The V and J ends lost 3 bases and 3 bases respectively, with 12 bases between them. The CDR3 sequence: CASSFSRGDYEQYF. The CDR3 DNA reads as TGTGCCAGCAGTTTCAGCAGGGGTGACTACGAGCAGTACTTC. Using reference TRBV28 and TRBJ2-7 for the parts outside the CDR3, the full variable domain is DVKVTQSSRYLVKRTGEKVFLECVQDMDHENMFWYRQDPGLGLRLIYFSYDVKMKEKGDIPEGYSVSREKKERFSLILESASTNQTSMYLCASSFSRGDYEQYFGPGTRLTVT.

This rearrangement joins TRBV6-1 to TRBJ1-2; 8 bases match TRBD1. The CDR3 sequence is 15 residues long. Germline V CDR1 and CDR2: MNHNS, SASEGT. Unmatched junction bases numbered 2, after V lost 1 base and J lost 1 base. CDR3 sequence reads: CASSEGTGLNYGYTF. CDR3 DNA: TGTGCCAGCAGTGAAGGGACAGGGCTTAACTATGGCTACACCTTC.

This clone is a singleton in its sample. The rearrangement links TRBV30 to TRBJ1-5; D might be TRBD1 (5 bases). The CDR3 has 13 residues. The V gene's germline CDR1 is GTSNPN and CDR2 SVGIG (reference sequence). The V end lost 7 bases, the J end lost 5 bases, and 15 bases lay between the germline ends. The CDR3 is CASRGGEDQPQHF. The CDR3 nucleotides read TGTGCCTCGAGAGGAGGGGAGGATCAGCCCCAGCATTTT. Full variable domain (outside the CDR3, taken from reference TRBV30 and TRBJ1-5): SQTIHQWPATLVQPVGSPLSLECTVEGTSNPNLYWYRQAAGRGLQLLFYSVGIGQISSEVPQNLSASRPQDRQFILSSKKLLLSDSGFYLCASRGGEDQPQHFGDGTRLSIL.

This sequence joins TRBV9 and TRBJ2-7; D unresolved. The V end was cut by 4 bases, the J end by 0 bases, with 11 bases between. In germline, CDR1 is SGDLS, CDR2 YYNGEE. The CDR3 extends over 14 amino acids. The CDR3 loop is CASSLTYSSYEQYF. The CDR3 DNA reads TGTGCCAGCAGCCTAACTTATAGCTCCTACGAGCAGTACTTC.

The chain uses TRBV10-3 and TRBJ2-7; 11 bases match TRBD1. This CDR3 has 15 residues. With V trimmed by 3 bases and J by 7 bases, 8 bases remained unmatched. The germline V gene has CDR1 ENHRY and CDR2 SYGVKD. The CDR3 sequence is CAISDLDRGHREQYF. The CDR3 DNA is TGTGCCATCAGTGACTTGGACAGGGGGCATCGAGAGCAGTACTTC.